This TCR beta chain comes out of a study of CD8 T cells in ankylosing spondylitis. V was pared by 2 bases and J by 0 bases, with 14 bases of the junction left unmatched. The CDR3 is made up of 20 amino acids. CDR1 LGHNT and CDR2 FRNRAP come from the germline V gene. TCRdb re-called the 5' RACE reads through MiXCR, storing one row per CDR3 protein. The sample has 500,000 to 650,000 distinct CDR3 sequences; about 5.4% are singletons. This clonotype was seen at least ten times. What it recognizes is unknown. Broader study findings: Several highly homologous variants made up a TCR beta motif, and this motif appeared characteristic of ankylosing spondylitis blood.

This chain joins TRBV12-5 and TRBJ2-1; 9 nucleotides agree with TRBD2. Sequencing was carried out using blood, either unsorted or a sorted T cell fraction (not recorded which). This sequence originates from a male donor with ankylosing spondylitis. CDR3 in amino acids: CASGLSGLAGKRRSYNEQFF. As DNA, the CDR3 is TGTGCTAGTGGTTTGAGCGGCCTAGCGGGAAAACGCCGCTCCTACAATGAGCAGTTCTTC.